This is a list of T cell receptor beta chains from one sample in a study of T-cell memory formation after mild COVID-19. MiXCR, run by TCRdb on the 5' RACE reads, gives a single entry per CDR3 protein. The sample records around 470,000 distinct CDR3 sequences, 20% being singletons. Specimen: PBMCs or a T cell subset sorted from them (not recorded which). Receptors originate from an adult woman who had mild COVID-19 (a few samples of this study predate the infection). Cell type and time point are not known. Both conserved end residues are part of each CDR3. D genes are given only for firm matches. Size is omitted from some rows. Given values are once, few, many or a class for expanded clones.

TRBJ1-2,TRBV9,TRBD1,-,TGTGCCAGCAGCGTAGATGGACAGGGAAGGAGCTACACCTTC,CASSVDGQGRSYTF
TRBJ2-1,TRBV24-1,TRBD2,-,TGTGCCACCAGTGACCCCACGGGAGGCTCCTACAATGAGCAGTTCTTC,CATSDPTGGSYNEQFF
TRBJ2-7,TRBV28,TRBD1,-,TGTGCCAGCAGGCGCCGGGACAGGGGGGGGTACGAGCAGTACTTC,CASRRRDRGGYEQYF
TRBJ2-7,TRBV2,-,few,TGTGCCAGCAGACTTGAGGGGGGATCCTACGAGCAGTACTTC,CASRLEGGSYEQYF
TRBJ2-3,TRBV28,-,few,TGTGCCAGCAGTTTTACAATTTGGGGTCGCTCGGATACGCAGTATTTT,CASSFTIWGRSDTQYF
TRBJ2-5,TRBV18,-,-,TGTGCCAGCTCACCAAACCTCCAAGAGAACCAGTACTTC,CASSPNLQENQYF
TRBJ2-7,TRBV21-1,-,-,TGTGCCAGCAGCGCGCGACAGGAGCAGTACTTC,CASSARQEQYF
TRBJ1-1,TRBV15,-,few,TGTGCCACCAGCAGAGATCTGGGAAGCACTGAAGCTTTCTTT,CATSRDLGSTEAFF
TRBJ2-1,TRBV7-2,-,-,TGTGCCAGCACCCCCTGGTATAGCCTCATGCGACCCAACAATGAGCAGTTCTTC,CASTPWYSLMRPNNEQFF
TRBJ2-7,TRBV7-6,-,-,TGTGCCAGCAGCTCCCATCTATCCCTTTACGAGCAGTACTTC,CASSSHLSLYEQYF
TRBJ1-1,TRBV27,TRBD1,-,TGTGCCAGCAGTTTTCAGGGGGCGAGAGCTGAAGCTTTCTTT,CASSFQGARAEAFF
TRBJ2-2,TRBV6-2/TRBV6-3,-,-,TGTGCCAGCAGCCTCCCCGTCGGCAGGGTTAACACCGGGGAGCTGTTTTTT,CASSLPVGRVNTGELFF
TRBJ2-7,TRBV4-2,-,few,TGTGCCAGCAGCCAACCTTCGTTGGTAAGCGAGCAGTACTTC,CASSQPSLVSEQYF
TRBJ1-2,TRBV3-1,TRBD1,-,TGTGCCAGCAGCCAATTCAGGGGGCATGGCTACACCTTC,CASSQFRGHGYTF
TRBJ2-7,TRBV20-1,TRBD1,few,TGCAGTCTAGGACAGGGAGGCTACGAGCAGTACTTC,CSLGQGGYEQYF
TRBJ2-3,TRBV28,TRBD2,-,TGTGCCAGCAGTCCCCACGGGGGCGGGAGGGGCACAGATACGCAGTATTTT,CASSPHGGGRGTDTQYF
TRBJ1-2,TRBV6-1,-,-,TGTGCCAGCAGCCCACTACAAATTGGACGTTGGTCCTTC,CASSPLQIGRWSF
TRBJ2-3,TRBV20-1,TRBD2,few,TGCAGTGCTAGAGCTGGGGGTAGCGGGACAGATACGCAGTATTTT,CSARAGGSGTDTQYF
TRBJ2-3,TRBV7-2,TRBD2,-,TGTGCCAGCAGCTTAGGGCCAGCGGGAAGGCCGATGGTAGGCACAGATACGCAGTATTTT,CASSLGPAGRPMVGTDTQYF
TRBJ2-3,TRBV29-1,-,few,TGCAGCGCCCTGGACCGGCCTTCAGATACGCAGTATTTT,CSALDRPSDTQYF
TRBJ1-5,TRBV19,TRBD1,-,TGTGCCAGTAGCATCAGGGACAGGAGCAATCAGCCCCAGCATTTT,CASSIRDRSNQPQHF
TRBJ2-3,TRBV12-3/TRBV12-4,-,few,TGTGCCAGCACCTCACCTTCCACAGATACGCAGTATTTT,CASTSPSTDTQYF
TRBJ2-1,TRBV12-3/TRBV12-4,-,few,TGTGCCAGCAGAGGACCTCCTATTTACAATGAGCAGTTCTTC,CASRGPPIYNEQFF
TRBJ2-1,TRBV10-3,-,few,TGTGCCATCAGTGAGTTGGAGCGGGAGCAGTTCTTC,CAISELEREQFF
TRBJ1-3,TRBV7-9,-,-,TGTGCCAGCAGCCGGACCACTGGGAACACCATATATTTT,CASSRTTGNTIYF
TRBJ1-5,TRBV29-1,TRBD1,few,TGCAGCGTCTCGGGACAGGGGGCGAATCAGCCCCAGCATTTT,CSVSGQGANQPQHF
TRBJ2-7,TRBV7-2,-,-,TGTGCAACAGCAGGGGTTGCCTACGAGCAGTACTTC,CATAGVAYEQYF
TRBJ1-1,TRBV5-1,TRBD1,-,TGCGCCAGCAGTCGGACAGGGACCGGGGGAAACACTGAAGCTTTCTTT,CASSRTGTGGNTEAFF
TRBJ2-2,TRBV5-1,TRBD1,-,TGCGCCAGCAGCTTGTCTCGTAAGGGGGCTTATGCGAACACCGGGGAGCTGTTTTTT,CASSLSRKGAYANTGELFF
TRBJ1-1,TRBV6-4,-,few,TGTGCCAGCAGGCCCCAGGGTACCTTGAACACTGAAGCTTTCTTT,CASRPQGTLNTEAFF
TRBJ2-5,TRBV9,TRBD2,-,TGTGCCAGCAGCGTAGAAGCTAGCGGGCAAGAGACCCAGTACTTC,CASSVEASGQETQYF
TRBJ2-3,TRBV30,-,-,TGTGCCTGGAGTTCGGGGGATTCCCCCACAGATACGCAGTATTTT,CAWSSGDSPTDTQYF